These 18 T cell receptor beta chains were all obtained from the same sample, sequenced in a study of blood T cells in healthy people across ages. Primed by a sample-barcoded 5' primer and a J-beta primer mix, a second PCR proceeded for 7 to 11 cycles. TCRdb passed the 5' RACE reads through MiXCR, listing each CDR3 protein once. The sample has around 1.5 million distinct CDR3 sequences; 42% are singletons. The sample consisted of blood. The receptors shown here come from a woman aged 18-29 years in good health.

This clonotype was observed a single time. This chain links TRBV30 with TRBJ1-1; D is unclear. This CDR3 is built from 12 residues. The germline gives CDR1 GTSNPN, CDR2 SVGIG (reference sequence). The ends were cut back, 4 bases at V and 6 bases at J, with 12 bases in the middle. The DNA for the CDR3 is TGTGCCTGGATGGGAGGGAGGCCTGAAGCTTTCTTT. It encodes CAWMGGRPEAFF.

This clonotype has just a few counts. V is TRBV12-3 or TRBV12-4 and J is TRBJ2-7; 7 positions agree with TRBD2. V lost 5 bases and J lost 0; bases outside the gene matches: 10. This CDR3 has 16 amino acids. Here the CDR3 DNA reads TGTGCCAGCAGTCCACGACCTAGCGGAAGCTCCTACGAGCAGTACTTC. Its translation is CASSPRPSGSSYEQYF.

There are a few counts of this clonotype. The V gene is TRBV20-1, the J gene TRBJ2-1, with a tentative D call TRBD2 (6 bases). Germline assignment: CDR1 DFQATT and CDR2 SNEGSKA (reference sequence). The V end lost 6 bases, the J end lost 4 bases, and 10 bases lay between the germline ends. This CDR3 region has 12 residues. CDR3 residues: CSAGTPYNEQFF. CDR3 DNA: TGCAGTGCCGGGACTCCATACAATGAGCAGTTCTTC.

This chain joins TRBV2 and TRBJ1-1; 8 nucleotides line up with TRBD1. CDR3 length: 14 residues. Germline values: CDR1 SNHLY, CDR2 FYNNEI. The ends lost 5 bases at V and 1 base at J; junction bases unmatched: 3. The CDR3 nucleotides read TGTGCCAGCAGTTACAGGGGGGAGAACACTGAAGCTTTCTTT. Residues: CASSYRGENTEAFF.

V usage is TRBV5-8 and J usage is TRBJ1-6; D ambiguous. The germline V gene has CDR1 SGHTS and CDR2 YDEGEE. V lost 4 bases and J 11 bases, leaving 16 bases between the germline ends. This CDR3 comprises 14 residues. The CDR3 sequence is CASSRRPVVTPLHF. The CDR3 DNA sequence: TGTGCCAGCAGCCGGAGGCCCGTCGTGACACCCCTCCACTTT.

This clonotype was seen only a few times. CDR3 in DNA: TGTGCCAGCAGTTTAGATGGACAGTTGAACACCGGGGAGCTGTTTTTT. This translates into CASSLDGQLNTGELFF. This chain links TRBV12-3 or TRBV12-4 with TRBJ2-2; TRBD1 is a possible D gene (6 bases). The CDR3 has 16 residues. V dropped 1 base and J dropped 1 base, with 10 bases sitting between them.

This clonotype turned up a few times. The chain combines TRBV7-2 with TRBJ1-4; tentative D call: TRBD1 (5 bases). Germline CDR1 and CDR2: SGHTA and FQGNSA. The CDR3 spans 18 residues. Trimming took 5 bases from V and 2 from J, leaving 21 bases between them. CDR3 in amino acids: CASSGRRGGMGTNEKLFF. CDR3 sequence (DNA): TGTGCCAGCAGCGGAAGAAGGGGCGGAATGGGGACTAATGAAAAACTGTTTTTT.

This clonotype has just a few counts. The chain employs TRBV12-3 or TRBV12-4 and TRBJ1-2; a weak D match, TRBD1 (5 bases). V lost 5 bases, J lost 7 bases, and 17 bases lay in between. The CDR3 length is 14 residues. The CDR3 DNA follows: TGTGCCAGCAGTCTGGCGAGGGGCTCCTCTGGCTACACCTTC. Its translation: CASSLARGSSGYTF.

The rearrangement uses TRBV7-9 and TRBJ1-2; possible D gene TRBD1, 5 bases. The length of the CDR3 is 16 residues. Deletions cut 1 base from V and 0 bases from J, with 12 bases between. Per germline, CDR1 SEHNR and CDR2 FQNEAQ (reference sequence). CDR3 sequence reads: CASSLVEGPANYGYTF. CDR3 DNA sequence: TGTGCCAGCAGCTTAGTAGAGGGGCCGGCTAACTATGGCTACACCTTC.

In DNA form, the CDR3 reads TGTGCCAGCAGCCTCTACAGGGATACCTATGGCTACACCTTC. As protein: CASSLYRDTYGYTF. The chain recombines TRBV3-1 with TRBJ1-2; D may be TRBD1 (6 bases). Trimming cost V 4 bases and J 4 bases, with 13 bases left between them. The CDR3 covers 14 residues. From germline, CDR1 is LGHDT and CDR2 YNNKEL (reference sequence). The entire variable domain, with the rest obtained from reference TRBV3-1 and TRBJ1-2, is as follows: DTAVSQTPKYLVTQMGNDKSIKCEQNLGHDTMYWYKQDSKKFLKIMFSYNNKELIINETVPNRFSPKSPDKAHLNLHINSLELGDSAVYFCASSLYRDTYGYTFGSGTRLTVV.

CDR3 residues: CSARVEGADGYTF. The CDR3 nucleotides read TGCAGTGCTAGAGTCGAGGGGGCGGATGGCTACACCTTC. The V call is TRBV20-1, the J call TRBJ1-2; 7 bases are shared with TRBD1. The J segment lost 6 bases and the V segment lost 1 base, leaving 5 bases of the junction unmatched. The CDR3 consists of 13 residues. Germline-derived CDR1 and CDR2 are DFQATT and SNEGSKA (reference sequence).

CDR3 amino acids: CASSGPGPAYEQYF. The CDR3 DNA sequence: TGTGCCAGCAGCGGACCGGGACCGGCCTACGAGCAGTACTTC. The genes are TRBV11-1 and TRBJ2-7; D is perhaps TRBD1 or TRBD2 (5 bases each). This CDR3 contains 14 residues. In germline, CDR1 is SGHAT, CDR2 FQDESV (reference sequence). V dropped 5 bases and J dropped 2 bases, with 13 bases sitting between them.

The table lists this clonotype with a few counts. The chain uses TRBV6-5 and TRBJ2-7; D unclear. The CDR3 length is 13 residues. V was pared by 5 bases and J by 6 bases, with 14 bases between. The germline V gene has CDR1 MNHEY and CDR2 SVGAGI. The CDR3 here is CASSTDPAGEQYF. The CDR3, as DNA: TGTGCCAGCAGTACAGACCCCGCCGGCGAGCAGTACTTC.

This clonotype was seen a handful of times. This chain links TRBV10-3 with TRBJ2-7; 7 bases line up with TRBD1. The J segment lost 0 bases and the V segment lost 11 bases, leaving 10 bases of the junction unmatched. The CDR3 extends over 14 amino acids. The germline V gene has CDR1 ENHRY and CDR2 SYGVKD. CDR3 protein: CAFYTGTVSYEQYF. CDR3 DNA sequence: TGTGCCTTCTATACCGGGACAGTCTCCTACGAGCAGTACTTC.

CDR3: CSAGGQPGADTQYF. CDR3 bases: TGCAGTGCCGGGGGACAGCCTGGGGCAGATACGCAGTATTTT. The chain joins TRBV20-1 to TRBJ2-3; a possible D gene is TRBD1 (7 bases). V dropped 6 bases and J dropped 4 bases, with 17 bases sitting between them. The CDR3 runs 14 residues. From germline, CDR1 is DFQATT and CDR2 SNEGSKA (reference sequence).

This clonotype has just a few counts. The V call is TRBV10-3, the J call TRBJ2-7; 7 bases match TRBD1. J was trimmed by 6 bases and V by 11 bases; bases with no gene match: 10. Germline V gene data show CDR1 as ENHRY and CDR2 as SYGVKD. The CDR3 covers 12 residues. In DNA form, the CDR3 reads TGTGCCTCTAGGCGACAGGGCGGCGAGCAGTACTTC. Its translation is CASRRQGGEQYF.

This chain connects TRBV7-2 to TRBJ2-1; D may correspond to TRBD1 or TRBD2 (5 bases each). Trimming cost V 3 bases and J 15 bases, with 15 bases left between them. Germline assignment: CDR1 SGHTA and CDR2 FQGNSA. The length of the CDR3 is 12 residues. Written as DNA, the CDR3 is TGTGCCAGCAGCTTTCGACGGGGCGATGGGTTCTTC. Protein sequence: CASSFRRGDGFF.

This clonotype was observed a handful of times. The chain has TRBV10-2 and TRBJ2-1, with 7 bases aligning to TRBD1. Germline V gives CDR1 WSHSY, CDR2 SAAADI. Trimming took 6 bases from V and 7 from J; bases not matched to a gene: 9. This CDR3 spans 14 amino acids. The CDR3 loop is CASRKGALRNEQFF. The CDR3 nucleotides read TGCGCCAGCAGAAAGGGGGCACTACGGAATGAGCAGTTCTTC.